These T cell receptor beta chains were read from a single sample in a study of cytomegalovirus exposure and HLA in healthy donors. Method: immunoSEQ multiplex PCR; TCRdb's copy keeps in-frame clones and lacks some. The sample spans 65,000 to 90,000 clones; the ten largest clones claim 2.4%. Sequencing was carried out using PBMCs. Receptors were obtained from a female donor in good health and CMV-seropositive. Each CDR3 is given with its conserved first and last residue.

CASSIFGQGIGQPQHF	TRBV19
CASSGGGLAEYEQYF	TRBV9
CASRATGGLGSEAFF	TRBV19
CAWSRGLAGGRQFF	TRBV30
CASSYSKGETQYF	TRBV6-5
CASSPRGMGNEKLFF	TRBV5-6
CASSLGTGGQHQHF	TRBV13
CSVDAQGLYGYTF	TRBV29-1
CASSFSGGPIRDTQYF	TRBV28
CASSLNGENIQYF	TRBV5-1
CSVTGLANYNEQFF	TRBV29-1
CASTTRAESYGYTF	TRBV19
CAWSGTANTEAFF	TRBV30
CASSQDWGGRSNQPQHF	TRBV4-3
CASSSSAGGQETQYF	TRBV5-1
CASSLGRVGSEQYF	TRBV5-1
CASSSLIEWQFF	TRBV28
CASENTGGEDANYGYTF	TRBV28
CASNSGTEGTDTQYF	TRBV6-5
CASSPRGTYEQYF	TRBV28
CASRFEDGELFF	TRBV13
CASSLGSPQETQYF	TRBV14
CASRASGGSDTEAFF	TRBV6-1
CASGPGTERWGTYEQYF	TRBV4-2
CASSYGQRRGEKLFF	TRBV28
CASSISGGSYNEQFF	TRBV7-2
CAFRRTGELFF	TRBV30
CASSETGVFTGNTIYF	TRBV6-1
CAWDPGHADEQYF	TRBV30
CASSQAVGTGSHEQYF	TRBV4-3
CASSSRTGGEKLFF	TRBV6-5